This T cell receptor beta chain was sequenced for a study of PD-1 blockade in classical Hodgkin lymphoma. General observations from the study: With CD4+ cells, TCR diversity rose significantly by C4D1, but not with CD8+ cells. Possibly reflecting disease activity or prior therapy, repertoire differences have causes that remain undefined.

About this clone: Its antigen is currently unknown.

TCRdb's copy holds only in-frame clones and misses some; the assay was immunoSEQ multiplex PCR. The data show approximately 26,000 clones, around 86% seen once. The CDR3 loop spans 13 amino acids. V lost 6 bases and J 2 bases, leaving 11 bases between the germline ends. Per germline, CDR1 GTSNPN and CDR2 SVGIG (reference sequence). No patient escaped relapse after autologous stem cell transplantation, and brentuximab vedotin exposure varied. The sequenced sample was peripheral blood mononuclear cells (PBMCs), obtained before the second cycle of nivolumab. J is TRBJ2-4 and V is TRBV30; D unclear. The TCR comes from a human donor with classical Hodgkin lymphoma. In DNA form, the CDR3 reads TGTGCCTGCGAGACAATATCCAAAAACATTCAGTACTTC. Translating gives CACETISKNIQYF.